This T cell receptor (beta chain) was observed in a study of OX40 agonist ivuxolimab in advanced cancers. Across the study: Three patients got partial responses; one had hepatocellular carcinoma and two had cutaneous melanoma. The study, taken as a whole, reports: Low levels of normalized T-cell clonal expansion also appeared in some nonresponders.

Concerning this clone itself: Its antigen is currently unknown.

Libraries were prepared by immunoSEQ multiplex PCR; TCRdb keeps only in-frame clonotypes and omits some of them. The sample has around 84,000 clones; just over 90% are singletons. Patients were ineligible given autoimmune disease history or systemic immunosuppression. Germline V gene lookup returns CDR1 SNHLY and CDR2 FYNNEI. Trimming pared 8 bases from V and 4 bases from J, leaving 11 bases between. The CDR3 has 12 residues. This sequence originates from an adult with an advanced solid tumor such as melanoma, head and neck, liver or kidney cancer. Source: CD4+ or CD8+ T cells sorted from blood, taken in a trial of the OX40 agonist ivuxolimab. The gene calls are TRBV2 and TRBJ1-2; TRBD1 is a possible D gene (5 bases). The CDR3 loop is CASGGRLYGYTF. The CDR3 nucleotides read TGTGCCAGCGGGGGACGGCTCTATGGCTACACCTTC.